The 5 T cell receptor beta chains reported below all come from one sample, sequenced in a study of cytomegalovirus exposure and HLA in healthy donors. The PCR made use of 60 Vbeta and 13 Jbeta primers. TCRdb's copy holds only in-frame clones and misses some; the assay was immunoSEQ multiplex PCR. The data contain 120,000 or so clones, approximately 80% of them singletons. The sample comprised PBMCs. The receptors stem from a male donor in good health and CMV-seronegative.

The CDR3 protein is CSVGVLVSGLLLYF. In DNA, the CDR3 is TGCAGCGTTGGGGTTTTGGTTAGCGGACTTCTTCTGTATTTT. The V gene is TRBV29-1, the J gene TRBJ2-3; a weak D match, TRBD2 (6 bases). The CDR3 is 14 amino acids. V was pared by 4 bases and J by 14 bases, with 25 bases between. CDR1 and CDR2 (germline): SQVTM, ANQGSEA.

The chain links TRBV4-2 to TRBJ2-3; a weak D match, TRBD1 (5 bases). This CDR3 is 15 amino acids long. V was cut by 0 bases and J by 5 bases, with 12 bases left in between. CDR1 is LGHNA and CDR2 is YNFKEQ in the germline V gene. The CDR3 DNA reads as TGTGCCAGCAGCCAAGACCAGGGCAGAAAAGATACGCAGTATTTT. Amino acid sequence: CASSQDQGRKDTQYF.

The DNA for the CDR3 is TGTGCCAGTAGTATTCAGGGTAAGGGCATCTCCTACGAGCAGTACTTC. Protein sequence: CASSIQGKGISYEQYF. The V and J genes are TRBV19 and TRBJ2-7; maybe TRBD1 (5 bases). The CDR3 covers 16 residues. CDR1 LNHDA and CDR2 SQIVND come from the germline V gene (reference sequence). Trimming removed 3 bases at V and 0 bases at J, with 15 bases between.

This clone came up a few times. The chain links TRBV6-1 to TRBJ2-1, with TRBD2 matching over 9 bases. Per the germline V gene, CDR1 is MNHNS and CDR2 is SASEGT. The CDR3 length is 17 residues. After removal of 0 bases from V and 4 bases from J, the junction contained 7 bases not matched to a gene. The chain's CDR3 is CASSEAPSGMAYNEQFF. CDR3 in DNA: TGTGCCAGCAGTGAAGCCCCTAGCGGGATGGCGTACAATGAGCAGTTCTTC.

The count of this clone is one. J is TRBJ1-1 and V is TRBV9; D is unresolved. Germline V gene data show CDR1 as SGDLS and CDR2 as YYNGEE. The CDR3 contains 13 residues. The V end lost 3 bases, the J end lost 1 base, and 7 bases lay between the germline ends. The CDR3 sequence is CASSARENTEAFF. CDR3 DNA sequence: TGTGCCAGCAGCGCCCGAGAGAACACTGAAGCTTTCTTT.